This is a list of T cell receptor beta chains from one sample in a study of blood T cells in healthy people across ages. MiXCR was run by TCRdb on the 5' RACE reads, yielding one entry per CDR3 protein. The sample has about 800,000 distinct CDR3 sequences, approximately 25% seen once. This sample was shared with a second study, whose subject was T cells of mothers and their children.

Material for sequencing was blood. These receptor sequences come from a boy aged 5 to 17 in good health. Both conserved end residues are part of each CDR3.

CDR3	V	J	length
CSTTGQLSSYNEQFF	TRBV29-1	TRBJ2-1	15
CASSQDPGGGGIAGVHEQFF	TRBV4-1	TRBJ2-1	20
CASSPAGPYTEAFF	TRBV5-1	TRBJ1-1	14
CASSPLAGGSDEQFF	TRBV4-1	TRBJ2-1	15
CASSLRRTDQIMNTEAFF	TRBV7-9	TRBJ1-1	18
CAWSPLTDSTGELFF	TRBV30	TRBJ2-2	15
CASTQGLWDEQYF	TRBV4-1	TRBJ2-7	13
CASSGQGEGGELFF	TRBV2	TRBJ2-2	14
CAISSTGTNEQFF	TRBV10-3	-	13
CASSLAAVGQGELFF	TRBV7-9	TRBJ2-2	15
CASSLGTRTDTQYF	TRBV6-5	TRBJ2-3	14
CASSQYSEQFF	TRBV14	TRBJ2-1	11
CASKGNSAGDNEQFF	TRBV4-2	-	15
CASSSEDRGTYEQYF	TRBV5-1	TRBJ2-7	15
CASSLPQVGGYGYTF	TRBV5-6	TRBJ1-2	15
CASSQEGQSTGELFF	TRBV4-2	TRBJ2-2	15
CSAAEAGELFF	TRBV20-1	TRBJ2-2	11
CASSEGQVGPTIYF	TRBV7-2	TRBJ1-3	14
CASSQEAQLFYGYTF	TRBV3-1	TRBJ1-2	15
CSARVSQKTSYEQYF	TRBV20-1	TRBJ2-7	15
CASSLARADNEKLFF	TRBV7-9	TRBJ1-4	15
CASSSTGGGGELFF	TRBV19	TRBJ2-2	14
CASSSGQGASNEQFF	TRBV7-9	-	15
CAIRPTSKESAEQFF	TRBV10-3	TRBJ2-1	15
CASSETSSSYNEQFF	TRBV2	TRBJ2-1	15
CASSPMRTSGDYNEQFF	TRBV7-8	TRBJ2-1	17
CSVERGSKNIQYF	TRBV29-1	TRBJ2-4	13
CASSYLSVRPYEQYF	TRBV6-5	TRBJ2-7	15
CASSFLQNTEAFF	TRBV27	TRBJ1-1	13
CASSFLRDRSGYTF	TRBV6-2/TRBV6-3	TRBJ1-2	14
CASSPVGGNYGYTF	TRBV18	TRBJ1-2	14
CASSDRSLQETQYF	TRBV5-1	TRBJ2-5	14
CASSLRTQGQETQYF	TRBV11-3	TRBJ2-5	15
CASSEGGPDTQYF	TRBV6-1	TRBJ2-3	13
CASSYGTVNTEAFF	TRBV5-1	TRBJ1-1	14
CATSRGGGGANEQYF	TRBV15	TRBJ2-7	15
CATSRTGAGELFF	TRBV15	TRBJ2-2	13
CSASDRGRGETQYF	TRBV29-1	TRBJ2-5	14
CASSLAQVYEQFF	TRBV12-3/TRBV12-4	TRBJ2-1	13
CASSGVSVGAQYF	TRBV9	TRBJ2-5	13
CASSSRTGSEQYF	TRBV7-9	TRBJ2-7	13
CAISEQGATPQPQHF	TRBV10-3	TRBJ1-5	15
CASSPKGERGLYNEQFF	TRBV7-9	TRBJ2-1	17
CSVAEAVSSYNEQFF	TRBV29-1	TRBJ2-1	15
CASSLYVRDTQYF	TRBV7-2	TRBJ2-3	13
CASASSTDTQYF	TRBV19	TRBJ2-3	12
CASSPVYLGTDTQYF	TRBV18	TRBJ2-3	15
CSARDGGKLGTEAFF	TRBV20-1	TRBJ1-1	15
CASSPGDSPNQPQHF	TRBV27	TRBJ1-5	15
CSVEELQGQTTNEKLFF	TRBV29-1	TRBJ1-4	17
CASSSMDHSNEKLFF	TRBV5-1	TRBJ1-4	15
CASSRGRPSTDTQYF	TRBV12-3/TRBV12-4	TRBJ2-3	15
CATSRDWASEKDTDTQYF	TRBV15	TRBJ2-3	18
CASSSVGGTGVYEQYF	TRBV7-6	-	16
CASSYSTGYYGYTF	TRBV6-2/TRBV6-3	TRBJ1-2	14
CASSLDVSGQETQYF	TRBV11-2	TRBJ2-5	15
CASGDRGRFGETQYF	TRBV5-5	TRBJ2-5	15
CASSLAAHNYGYTF	TRBV7-8	TRBJ1-2	14
CASSSPGQGNNEQFF	TRBV28	TRBJ2-1	15
CASRQTWLEQYF	TRBV28	TRBJ2-7	12